This T cell receptor beta chain is drawn from a study of blood T cell repertoires in COVID-19. J gave up 2 bases and V 6 bases, and 10 bases lay outside the gene matches. The CDR3 consists of 17 residues. From germline, CDR1 is MNHEY and CDR2 SVGEGT. The protocol was immunoSEQ multiplex PCR, while the TCRdb copy is restricted to in-frame clones and leaves out a portion. The sample holds approximately 200,000 clones; approximately 79% are singletons and the top ten take approximately 15%. The clonotype comes from a man in his 60s with active or convalescent COVID-19. The chain has TRBV6-2 or TRBV6-3 and TRBJ2-5; 12 positions match TRBD2. The sequenced material came from peripheral blood. CDR3 residues: CASSPGLAGLHQETQYF. CDR3 DNA sequence: TGTGCCAGCAGCCCAGGACTAGCGGGATTACATCAAGAGACCCAGTACTTC.